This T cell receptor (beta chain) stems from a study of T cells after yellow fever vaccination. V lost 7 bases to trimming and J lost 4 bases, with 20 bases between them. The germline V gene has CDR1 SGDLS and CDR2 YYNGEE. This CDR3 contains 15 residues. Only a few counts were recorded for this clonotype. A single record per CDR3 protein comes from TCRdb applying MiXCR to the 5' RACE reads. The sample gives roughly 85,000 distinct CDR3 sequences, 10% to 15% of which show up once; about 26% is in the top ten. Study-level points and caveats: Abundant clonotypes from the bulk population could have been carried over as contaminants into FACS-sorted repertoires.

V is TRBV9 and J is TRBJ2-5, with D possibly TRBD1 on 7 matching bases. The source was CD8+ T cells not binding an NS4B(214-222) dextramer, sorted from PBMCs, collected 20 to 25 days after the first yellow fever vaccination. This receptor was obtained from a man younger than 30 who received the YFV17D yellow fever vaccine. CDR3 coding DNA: TGTGCCAGCTCCAGGGGGGAACCTCCGGCAGAGACCCAGTACTTC. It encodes CASSRGEPPAETQYF.